These 8 T cell receptor beta chains share one sample of origin, sequenced in a study of T cell changes during pregnancy in multiple sclerosis. This table comes from immunoSEQ multiplex PCR, and its TCRdb copy is limited to in-frame clones, with some not included. The repertoire has approximately 50,000 clones, roughly 94% of them found once; the top ten carry less than 0.35%. Specimen: CD4+ T cells from peripheral blood mononuclear cells, collected in the third trimester of pregnancy. Source of these receptors: a female donor with multiple sclerosis, enrolled in a pregnancy study.

The V and J genes are TRBV5-1 and TRBJ2-3, with a possible D match to TRBD2 (5 bases). Trimming took off 0 bases at V and 2 bases at J, with 16 bases between the two ends. CDR1 is SGHRS and CDR2 is YFSETQ in the germline V gene. The CDR3 loop spans 17 amino acids. The CDR3 loop reads CASSLGLGGGITDTQYF. CDR3 nucleotides: TGCGCCAGCAGCTTGGGTTTAGGCGGAGGAATCACAGATACGCAGTATTTT.

The gene calls are TRBV7-3 and TRBJ2-3; 10 nucleotides line up with TRBD1. The CDR3 has 15 amino acids. Trimming removed 8 bases from V and 0 bases from J; junction bases left unmatched: 5. From germline, CDR1 is SGHTA and CDR2 FQGTGA. The CDR3 DNA reads as TGTGCCAGCGCGGGACAGGGGACTAGCACAGATACGCAGTATTTT. Translated: CASAGQGTSTDTQYF.

The V call is TRBV7-2, the J call TRBJ2-7; D unresolved. V was shortened by 6 bases and J by 4 bases, with 16 bases between the two germline ends. The germline CDR1 and CDR2 sequences are SGHTA and FQGNSA. The CDR3 sequence is 14 residues long. CDR3: CASRSGVVWYEQYF. Written as DNA, the CDR3 is TGTGCCAGCAGAAGTGGTGTAGTGTGGTACGAGCAGTACTTC.

This chain's CDR3 is CASKQGGGLDYGYTF. CDR3 DNA sequence: TGTGCCAGCAAACAGGGGGGTGGGTTAGACTATGGCTACACCTTC. The J gene is TRBJ1-2, the V gene TRBV28; TRBD1 aligns across 8 bases. The V and J ends lost 7 bases and 3 bases, in that order; junction bases with no gene match: 10. This CDR3 region has 15 residues. Per the germline V gene, CDR1 is MDHEN and CDR2 is SYDVKM.

This chain links TRBV5-8 with TRBJ2-6; 12 bases fit TRBD2. In germline, CDR1 is SGHTS, CDR2 YDEGEE. The CDR3 is 20 amino acids. V lost 0 bases, J lost 4 bases, and 11 bases stayed unmatched. CDR3 region: CASSLALLAGGFKGANVLTF. The CDR3 DNA follows: TGTGCCAGCAGCTTGGCACTACTAGCGGGAGGATTTAAGGGGGCCAACGTCCTGACTTTC.

The V and J genes are TRBV5-1 and TRBJ2-5; D is undetermined. Germline-derived CDR1 and CDR2 are SGHRS and YFSETQ. This CDR3 contains 14 residues. Trimming stripped 1 base from V and 3 bases from J, with 10 bases between. CDR3 sequence (DNA): TGCGCCAGCAGCTTGTTACAGAATAAAGAGACCCAGTACTTC. As protein: CASSLLQNKETQYF. Filled out from reference TRBV5-1 and TRBJ2-5, the complete variable domain reads KAGVTQTPRYLIKTRGQQVTLSCSPISGHRSVSWYQQTPGQGLQFLFEYFSETQRNKGNFPGRFSGRQFSNSRSEMNVSTLELGDSALYLCASSLLQNKETQYFGPGTRLLVL.

The rearrangement uses TRBV21-1 and TRBJ2-7; the table assigns TRBD1, which was not confirmed against the DNA. TRBV21-1 is labeled a pseudogene. There are 17 residues in the CDR3. The CDR3 DNA sequence: TGTGCCAGCAGCAAATACCTCGGGACAGGCAGCTCCTACGAGCAGTACTTC. It specifies CASSKYLGTGSSYEQYF.

The rearrangement uses TRBV5-1 and TRBJ1-6; no definite D call. Germline V lookup: CDR1 SGHRS, CDR2 YFSETQ. V gave up 1 base and J gave up 5 bases, with 10 bases separating them. This CDR3 has 15 amino acids. CDR3 nucleotides: TGCGCCAGCAGCTTGACGAGAGATAATAATTCACCCCTCCACTTT. Protein product: CASSLTRDNNSPLHF.